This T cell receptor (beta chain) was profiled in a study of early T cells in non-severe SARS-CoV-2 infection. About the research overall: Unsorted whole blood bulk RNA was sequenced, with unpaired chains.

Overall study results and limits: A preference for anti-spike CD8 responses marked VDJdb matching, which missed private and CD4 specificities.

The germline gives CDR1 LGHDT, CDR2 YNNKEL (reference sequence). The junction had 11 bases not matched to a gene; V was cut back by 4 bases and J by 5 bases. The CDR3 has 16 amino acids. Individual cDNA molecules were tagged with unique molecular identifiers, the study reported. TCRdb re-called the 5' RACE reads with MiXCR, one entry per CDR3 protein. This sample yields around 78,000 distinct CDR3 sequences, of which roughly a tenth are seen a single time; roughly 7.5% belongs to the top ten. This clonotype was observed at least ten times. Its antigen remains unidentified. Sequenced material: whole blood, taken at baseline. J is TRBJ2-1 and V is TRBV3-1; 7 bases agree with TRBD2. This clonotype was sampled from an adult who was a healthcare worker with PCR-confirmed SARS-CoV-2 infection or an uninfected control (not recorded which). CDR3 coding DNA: TGTGCCAGCAGCCTCCCTCTGCGGGCGGGGGACAATGAGCAGTTCTTC. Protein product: CASSLPLRAGDNEQFF.